The rows below give T cell receptor beta chains drawn from one sample of a study of T cells in Graves' hyperthyroidism and ophthalmopathy. TCRdb fed the multiplex PCR reads into MiXCR, producing one record per CDR3 protein. Of more than 500,000 distinct CDR3 sequences in the sample, around 15% were seen once. Sequencing was done on a sample of blood. These receptors all stem from a woman in her thirties or forties with Graves' hyperthyroidism. The CDR3 runs from the conserved cysteine through the conserved F or W. The order of the fields is J gene, D gene, clone size, V gene, CDR3 protein, CDR3 DNA. The D gene is left open where the match is weak. Clone size is not always given. Where it is, it says once, few, many or a class for expanded clones.

J gene: TRBJ2-7; D gene: TRBD1; clone size: many; V gene: TRBV6-2/TRBV6-3; CDR3 protein: CASIDRGRSEQYF; CDR3 DNA: TGTGCCAGCATCGACAGGGGAAGAAGCGAGCAGTACTTC
J gene: TRBJ2-7; D gene: NA; clone size: few; V gene: TRBV18; CDR3 protein: CASSPSDISSYEQYF; CDR3 DNA: TGTGCCAGCTCACCATCCGACATTTCCTCCTACGAGCAGTACTTC
J gene: TRBJ2-4; D gene: NA; clone size: NA; V gene: TRBV11-2; CDR3 protein: CASSLGTGTPPKGDCKNIQYF; CDR3 DNA: TGTGCCAGCAGCTTAGGGACCGGGACACCACCCAAGGGGGATTGCAAAAACATTCAGTACTTC
J gene: TRBJ1-2; D gene: TRBD1; clone size: many; V gene: TRBV20-1; CDR3 protein: CSAAGQVHTF; CDR3 DNA: TGCAGTGCGGCCGGACAGGTACACACCTTC
J gene: TRBJ2-1; D gene: NA; clone size: NA; V gene: TRBV6-2/TRBV6-3; CDR3 protein: CASGRGDNEQFF; CDR3 DNA: TGTGCATCAGGGAGGGGGGACAATGAGCAGTTCTTC
J gene: TRBJ1-4; D gene: NA; clone size: NA; V gene: TRBV29-1; CDR3 protein: CSVGQDPEKLFF; CDR3 DNA: TGCAGCGTTGGGCAGGACCCTGAAAAACTGTTTTTT
J gene: TRBJ1-1; D gene: NA; clone size: many; V gene: TRBV2; CDR3 protein: CASSPTLSEAFF; CDR3 DNA: TGTGCCAGCAGCCCGACACTTTCTGAAGCTTTCTTT
J gene: TRBJ2-5; D gene: TRBD2; clone size: many; V gene: TRBV6-2/TRBV6-3; CDR3 protein: CASSSLAGDQETQYF; CDR3 DNA: TGTGCCAGCAGTTCACTAGCGGGAGACCAAGAGACCCAGTACTTC
J gene: TRBJ2-3; D gene: NA; clone size: many; V gene: TRBV28; CDR3 protein: CASTLWGPTDTQYF; CDR3 DNA: TGTGCCAGCACCCTATGGGGGCCCACAGATACGCAGTATTTT
J gene: TRBJ2-3; D gene: NA; clone size: few; V gene: TRBV28; CDR3 protein: CASSLGHDTQYF; CDR3 DNA: TGTGCCAGCAGCTTGGGCCACGATACGCAGTATTTT
J gene: TRBJ1-4; D gene: NA; clone size: few; V gene: TRBV19; CDR3 protein: CASSTPGHEKLFF; CDR3 DNA: TGTGCCAGTAGTACCCCGGGACACGAAAAACTGTTTTTT
J gene: TRBJ2-1; D gene: NA; clone size: NA; V gene: TRBV20-1; CDR3 protein: CSAQSTPPEDNEQFF; CDR3 DNA: TGCAGTGCTCAATCGACTCCTCCCGAAGACAATGAGCAGTTCTTC
J gene: TRBJ2-3; D gene: NA; clone size: many; V gene: TRBV15; CDR3 protein: CATSRGGPDTQYF; CDR3 DNA: TGTGCCACCAGCAGGGGAGGACCAGATACGCAGTATTTT
J gene: TRBJ2-1; D gene: TRBD2; clone size: many; V gene: TRBV6-1; CDR3 protein: CASAITPGAGDNEQFF; CDR3 DNA: TGTGCCAGCGCCATAACCCCTGGGGCGGGGGACAATGAGCAGTTCTTC
J gene: TRBJ2-1; D gene: TRBD2; clone size: NA; V gene: TRBV11-3; CDR3 protein: CASSRDRLAGEQFF; CDR3 DNA: TGTGCCAGCAGCCGAGATCGCCTAGCGGGTGAGCAGTTCTTC
J gene: TRBJ1-6; D gene: NA; clone size: NA; V gene: TRBV28; CDR3 protein: CASSFRANSPLHF; CDR3 DNA: TGTGCCAGCAGTTTTAGGGCAAATTCACCCCTCCACTTT
J gene: TRBJ2-5; D gene: NA; clone size: few; V gene: TRBV6-5; CDR3 protein: CASSYSNAEETQYF; CDR3 DNA: TGTGCCAGCAGTTACTCAAATGCTGAGGAGACCCAGTACTTC
J gene: TRBJ2-7; D gene: NA; clone size: NA; V gene: TRBV6-1; CDR3 protein: CASKIQGEQYF; CDR3 DNA: TGTGCCAGCAAAATACAGGGAGAGCAGTACTTC
J gene: TRBJ2-7; D gene: TRBD1; clone size: many; V gene: TRBV6-1; CDR3 protein: CASRKAQGAEEQYF; CDR3 DNA: TGTGCCAGCAGGAAAGCACAGGGGGCGGAAGAGCAGTACTTC
J gene: TRBJ2-3; D gene: TRBD2; clone size: many; V gene: TRBV7-2; CDR3 protein: CASSFLLAGEDTQYF; CDR3 DNA: TGTGCCAGCAGCTTCTTACTAGCGGGAGAGGATACGCAGTATTTT
J gene: TRBJ1-2; D gene: NA; clone size: many; V gene: TRBV6-1; CDR3 protein: CASSPTNTLKTGRDTF; CDR3 DNA: TGTGCCAGCAGTCCCACAAATACCCTGAAAACAGGGAGGGACACCTTC
J gene: TRBJ2-2; D gene: NA; clone size: many; V gene: TRBV2; CDR3 protein: CASRNTGELFF; CDR3 DNA: TGTGCCAGCAGGAACACCGGGGAGCTGTTTTTT
J gene: TRBJ2-2; D gene: TRBD1; clone size: NA; V gene: TRBV2; CDR3 protein: CASRKGQGTNTGELFF; CDR3 DNA: TGTGCCAGCAGAAAGGGACAGGGAACTAACACCGGGGAGCTGTTTTTT
J gene: TRBJ1-5; D gene: TRBD1; clone size: many; V gene: TRBV6-1; CDR3 protein: CASSKRQGDYQPQHF; CDR3 DNA: TGTGCCAGCAGCAAAAGACAGGGGGATTATCAGCCCCAGCATTTT
J gene: TRBJ1-6; D gene: NA; clone size: NA; V gene: TRBV20-1; CDR3 protein: CSARGTDSPLHF; CDR3 DNA: TGCAGTGCTAGAGGGACAGATTCACCCCTCCACTTT
J gene: TRBJ2-7; D gene: NA; clone size: many; V gene: TRBV12-5; CDR3 protein: CASGPRTEPSYEQYF; CDR3 DNA: TGTGCTAGTGGTCCTAGGACAGAGCCGTCCTACGAGCAGTACTTC
J gene: TRBJ2-1; D gene: TRBD2; clone size: NA; V gene: TRBV24-1; CDR3 protein: CATSDYTGTSDSTRNEQFF; CDR3 DNA: TGTGCCACCAGTGACTACACCGGGACTAGCGATTCGACGCGGAATGAGCAGTTCTTC
J gene: TRBJ2-7; D gene: NA; clone size: many; V gene: TRBV5-1; CDR3 protein: CATSKTHGDEQYF; CDR3 DNA: TGCGCCACCTCTAAAACCCACGGGGACGAGCAGTACTTC
J gene: TRBJ1-3; D gene: NA; clone size: once; V gene: TRBV9; CDR3 protein: CASSVDPREQSGNTIYF; CDR3 DNA: TGTGCCAGCAGCGTAGATCCGCGGGAGCAATCTGGAAACACCATATATTTT
J gene: TRBJ2-1; D gene: NA; clone size: many; V gene: TRBV28; CDR3 protein: CASSLMEAHRRNEQFF; CDR3 DNA: TGTGCCAGCAGTTTAATGGAAGCGCACAGGCGGAATGAGCAGTTCTTC
J gene: TRBJ2-3; D gene: NA; clone size: many; V gene: TRBV5-1; CDR3 protein: CASSLDPGADTQYF; CDR3 DNA: TGCGCCAGCAGCTTGGATCCCGGGGCAGATACGCAGTATTTT
J gene: TRBJ2-1; D gene: TRBD1; clone size: many; V gene: TRBV24-1; CDR3 protein: CATSDPTGGRNNEQFF; CDR3 DNA: TGTGCCACCAGTGACCCGACAGGGGGGCGAAACAATGAGCAGTTCTTC
J gene: TRBJ2-5; D gene: TRBD1; clone size: NA; V gene: TRBV12-3/TRBV12-4; CDR3 protein: CASSLGQGVTQYF; CDR3 DNA: TGTGCCAGCAGTTTAGGGCAGGGGGTGACCCAGTACTTC
J gene: TRBJ1-5; D gene: NA; clone size: many; V gene: TRBV6-1; CDR3 protein: CASRQDRVNQPQHF; CDR3 DNA: TGTGCCAGCAGGCAGGACAGAGTCAATCAGCCCCAGCATTTT
J gene: TRBJ2-7; D gene: NA; clone size: NA; V gene: TRBV7-3; CDR3 protein: CASSTLGRLPNEQYF; CDR3 DNA: TGTGCCAGTAGTACCTTGGGCAGACTCCCCAACGAGCAGTACTTC
J gene: TRBJ1-2; D gene: NA; clone size: many; V gene: TRBV3-1; CDR3 protein: CASSQGGDNYGYTF; CDR3 DNA: TGTGCCAGCAGCCAAGGCGGCGATAACTATGGCTACACCTTC
J gene: TRBJ2-5; D gene: TRBD2; clone size: many; V gene: TRBV19; CDR3 protein: CASSDSGTWQETQYF; CDR3 DNA: TGTGCCAGTAGTGATAGCGGGACCTGGCAAGAGACCCAGTACTTC